This T cell receptor beta chain was sequenced for a study of Graves' ophthalmopathy and Graves' hyperthyroidism. Amplified material comprised TCR beta CDR3 regions derived from RNA transcripts. First-round RT-PCR relied on HTBI primers, and a second-round multiplex PCR came next. One entry per CDR3 protein, called by TCRdb with MiXCR from the multiplex PCR reads. Among approximately 500,000 distinct CDR3 sequences listed, roughly an eighth were seen once. Germline loops: CDR1 MNHNS, CDR2 SASEGT. The CDR3 has 15 residues. Deletions cut 0 bases from V and 3 bases from J, with 9 bases between. This clonotype was counted ten times or more. Its antigen is currently unknown. Findings and caveats of the study: Progression of ophthalmopathy was predicted by the model with 60% to 71% sensitivity and around 72% specificity.

This clonotype was obtained from a woman in her 30s with Graves' ophthalmopathy. The chain employs TRBV6-1 and TRBJ1-3; D is undetermined. Sequencing used blood. CDR3 residues: CASSEAWGSGNTIYF. The CDR3 bases are TGTGCCAGCAGTGAAGCCTGGGGTAGTGGAAACACCATATATTTT.